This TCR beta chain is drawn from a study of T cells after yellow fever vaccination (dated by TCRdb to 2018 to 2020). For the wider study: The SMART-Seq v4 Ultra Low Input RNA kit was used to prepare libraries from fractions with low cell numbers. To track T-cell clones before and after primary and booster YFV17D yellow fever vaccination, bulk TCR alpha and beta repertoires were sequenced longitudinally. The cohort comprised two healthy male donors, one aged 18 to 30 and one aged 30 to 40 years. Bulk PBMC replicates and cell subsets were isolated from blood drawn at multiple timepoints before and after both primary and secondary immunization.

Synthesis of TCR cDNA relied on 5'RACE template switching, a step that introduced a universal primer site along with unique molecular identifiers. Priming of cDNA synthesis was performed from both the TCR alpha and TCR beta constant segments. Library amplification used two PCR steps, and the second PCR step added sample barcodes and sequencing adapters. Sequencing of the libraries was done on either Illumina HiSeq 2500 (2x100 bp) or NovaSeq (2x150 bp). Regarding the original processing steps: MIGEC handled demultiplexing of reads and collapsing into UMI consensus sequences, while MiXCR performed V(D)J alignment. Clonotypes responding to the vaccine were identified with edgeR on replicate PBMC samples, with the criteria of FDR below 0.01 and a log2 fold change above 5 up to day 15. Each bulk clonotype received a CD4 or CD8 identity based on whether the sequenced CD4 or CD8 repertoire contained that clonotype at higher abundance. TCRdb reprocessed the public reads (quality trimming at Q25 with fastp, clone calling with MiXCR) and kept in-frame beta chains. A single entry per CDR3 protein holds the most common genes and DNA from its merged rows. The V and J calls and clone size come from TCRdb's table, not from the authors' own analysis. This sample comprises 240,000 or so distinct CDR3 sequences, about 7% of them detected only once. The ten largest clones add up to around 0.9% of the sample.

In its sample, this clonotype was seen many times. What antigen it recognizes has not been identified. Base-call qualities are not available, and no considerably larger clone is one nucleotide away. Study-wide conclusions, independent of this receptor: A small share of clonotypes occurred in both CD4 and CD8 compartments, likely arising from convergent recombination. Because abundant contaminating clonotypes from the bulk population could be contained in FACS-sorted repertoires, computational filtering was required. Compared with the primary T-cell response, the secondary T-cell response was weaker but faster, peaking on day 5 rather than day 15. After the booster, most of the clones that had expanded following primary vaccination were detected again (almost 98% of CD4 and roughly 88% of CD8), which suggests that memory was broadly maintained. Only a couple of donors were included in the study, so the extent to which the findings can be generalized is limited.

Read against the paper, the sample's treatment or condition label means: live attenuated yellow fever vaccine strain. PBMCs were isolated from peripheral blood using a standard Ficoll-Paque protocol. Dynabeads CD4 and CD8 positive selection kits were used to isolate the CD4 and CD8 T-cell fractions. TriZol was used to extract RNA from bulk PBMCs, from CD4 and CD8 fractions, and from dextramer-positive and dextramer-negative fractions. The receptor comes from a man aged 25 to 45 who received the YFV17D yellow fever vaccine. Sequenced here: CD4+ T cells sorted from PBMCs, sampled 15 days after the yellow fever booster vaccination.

In nucleotide form, the sequence is TGTGCCAGCAGCCCTAGGTTGTTGGGAGGGGGCTACGAGCAGTACTTC. Its protein is CASSPRLLGGGYEQYF. The rearranged chain carries TRBV7-2 and TRBJ2-7; possibly the D gene is TRBD2, per 7 matching bases. The germline ends are 20 bases apart after V is trimmed by 5 bases and J by 3 bases. The CDR3 sequence holds 16 residues, the cysteine and phenylalanine included. Only the CDR3 region is kept as DNA, spanning 48 bases read in frame from base 1. Reading the germline V gene gives CDR1 SGHTA and CDR2 FQGNSA.